This T cell receptor (beta chain) emerged from a study of early T cells in non-severe SARS-CoV-2 infection (dated by TCRdb to about 2021). For the wider study: Because TCR sequencing relied on bulk RNA taken from unsorted whole blood, pairing of alpha and beta chains was not possible.

The study was a case-control design nested within a healthcare worker cohort in London, UK, with weekly nasopharyngeal swab PCR tests and blood sampling. Healthcare workers were enrolled in the week of the UK lockdown, from 23 to 31 March 2020, and were followed every week for up to 16 weeks. The germline V gene (reference sequence) sets CDR1 to DFQATT and CDR2 to SNEGSKA. Measured from the cysteine to the phenylalanine, the CDR3 is 13 residues long. Left in the record is the CDR3 DNA by itself, 39 bases read in frame from the first base. Libraries were built with 5' RACE. TCRdb records NextSeq 500 as the sequencer. The TCR library protocol attached unique molecular identifiers to individual cDNA molecules to correct for sequencing error and PCR bias. Both TCR alpha and beta chains were sequenced, and tight co-correlation was observed between alpha and beta sequence abundances in each sample. Per the authors' processing: Decombinator V4 was used to annotate the V gene, J gene and CDR3 of the TCR sequences. Expanded TCRs were defined as changing significantly between any two time points under a Poisson model with p below 0.0001. TCR abundances were normalised to the total number of TCRs sequenced per sample and were expressed as counts per million. TRAV1-2 paired with TRAJ12, TRAJ20 or TRAJ33 defined MAIT TCRs, while TRAV10 paired with TRAJ18 defined iNKT TCRs. VDJdb, accessed 1 November 2021, was searched for CMV, EBV and SARS-CoV-2 annotated TCRs, excluding TCRs annotated for multiple antigens. TCRdb trimmed the raw reads at Q25, called clones with MiXCR and kept productive beta chains. Entries are consolidated by CDR3 protein sequence, retaining the most common genes and DNA. The V and J calls and clone size come from TCRdb's table, not from the authors' own analysis. In this sample the table shows about 98,000 distinct CDR3 sequences, approximately 15% of which occur a single time. In total, the top ten clones hold roughly 6.4% of the sample.

On this clonotype: Its target antigen remains unknown. A junction end diverges from the germline sequence, so it may reflect a read error.

The investigation overall reported the following: VDJdb matching was skewed toward anti-spike CD8 responses and likely underestimated virus-specific expansions by missing private and CD4 specificities.

The specimen sequenced was whole blood. This chain is built from TRBV20-1 and TRBJ1-5; matching of 6 bases hints at TRBD1 as the D gene. This sequence was found in an adult who was a healthcare worker with PCR-confirmed SARS-CoV-2 infection or an uninfected control (not recorded which). The CDR3 region has the sequence CSARGTLNQPQHF. In nucleotides, the sequence is TGCAGTGCCAGAGGGACATTAAATCAGCCCCAGCATTTT.